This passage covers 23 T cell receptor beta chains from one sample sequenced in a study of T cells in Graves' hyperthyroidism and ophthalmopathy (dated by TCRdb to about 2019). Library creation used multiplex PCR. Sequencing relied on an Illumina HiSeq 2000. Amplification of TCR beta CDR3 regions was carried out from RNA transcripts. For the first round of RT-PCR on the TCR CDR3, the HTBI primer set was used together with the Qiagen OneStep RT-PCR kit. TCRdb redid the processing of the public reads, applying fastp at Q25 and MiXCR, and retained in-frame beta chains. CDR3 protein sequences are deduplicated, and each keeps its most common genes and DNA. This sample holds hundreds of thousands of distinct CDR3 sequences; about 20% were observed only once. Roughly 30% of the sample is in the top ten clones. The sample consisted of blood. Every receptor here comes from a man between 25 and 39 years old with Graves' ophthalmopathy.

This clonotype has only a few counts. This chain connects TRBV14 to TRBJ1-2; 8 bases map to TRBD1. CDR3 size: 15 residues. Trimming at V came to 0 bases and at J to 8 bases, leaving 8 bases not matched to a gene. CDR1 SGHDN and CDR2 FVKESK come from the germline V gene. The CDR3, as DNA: TGTGCCAGCAGCCAAGACGGCGCAGGGGGCAGCGGCTACACCTTC. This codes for CASSQDGAGGSGYTF.

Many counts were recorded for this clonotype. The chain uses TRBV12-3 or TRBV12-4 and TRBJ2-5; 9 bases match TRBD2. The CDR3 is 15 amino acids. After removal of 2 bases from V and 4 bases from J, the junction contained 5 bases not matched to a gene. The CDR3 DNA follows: TGTGCCAGCAGTTTAAGGGCGGGAGGGCCAGAGACCCAGTACTTC. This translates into CASSLRAGGPETQYF.

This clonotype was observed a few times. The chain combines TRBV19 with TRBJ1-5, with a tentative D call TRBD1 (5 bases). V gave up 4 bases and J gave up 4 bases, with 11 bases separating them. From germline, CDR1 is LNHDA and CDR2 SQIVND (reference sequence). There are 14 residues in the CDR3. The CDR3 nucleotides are TGTGCCAGTAGTACGGGGGGAGTGAATCAGCCCCAGCATTTT. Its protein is CASSTGGVNQPQHF.

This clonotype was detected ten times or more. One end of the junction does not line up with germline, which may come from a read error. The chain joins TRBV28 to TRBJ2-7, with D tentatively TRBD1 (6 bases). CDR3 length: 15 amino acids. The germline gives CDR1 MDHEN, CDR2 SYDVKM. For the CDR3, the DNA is TGTGCCAGCAGGCAAACTGACAGGTGGATTTACGGGCAGTACTTC. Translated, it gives CASRQTDRWIYGQYF.

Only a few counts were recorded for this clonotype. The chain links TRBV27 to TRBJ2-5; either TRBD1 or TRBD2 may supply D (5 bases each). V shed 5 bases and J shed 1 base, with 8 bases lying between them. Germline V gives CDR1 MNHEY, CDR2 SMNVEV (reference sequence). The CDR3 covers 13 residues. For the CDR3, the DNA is TGTGCCAGCAGTGGGGACGGCCAAGAGACCCAGTACTTC. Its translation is CASSGDGQETQYF.

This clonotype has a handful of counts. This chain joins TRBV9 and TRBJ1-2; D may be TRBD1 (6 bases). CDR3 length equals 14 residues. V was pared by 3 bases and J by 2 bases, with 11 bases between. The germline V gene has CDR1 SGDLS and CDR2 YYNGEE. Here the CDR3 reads CASSASGANYGYTF. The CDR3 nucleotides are TGTGCCAGCAGCGCCTCGGGGGCCAACTATGGCTACACCTTC.

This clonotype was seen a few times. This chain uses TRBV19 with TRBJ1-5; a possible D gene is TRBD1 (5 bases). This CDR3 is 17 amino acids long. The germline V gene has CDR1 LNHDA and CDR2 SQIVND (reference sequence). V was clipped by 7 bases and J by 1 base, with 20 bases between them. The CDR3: CASTSAGHRKSNQPQHF. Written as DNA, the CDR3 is TGTGCCAGTACATCGGCAGGGCATCGAAAGAGCAATCAGCCCCAGCATTTT.

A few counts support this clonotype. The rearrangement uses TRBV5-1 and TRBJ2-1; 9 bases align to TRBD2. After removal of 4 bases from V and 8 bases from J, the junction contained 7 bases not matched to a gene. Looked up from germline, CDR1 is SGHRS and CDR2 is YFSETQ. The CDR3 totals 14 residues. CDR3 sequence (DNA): TGCGCCAGCAGCACCGGGACTAGCCTGGATGAGCAGTTCTTC. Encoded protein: CASSTGTSLDEQFF.

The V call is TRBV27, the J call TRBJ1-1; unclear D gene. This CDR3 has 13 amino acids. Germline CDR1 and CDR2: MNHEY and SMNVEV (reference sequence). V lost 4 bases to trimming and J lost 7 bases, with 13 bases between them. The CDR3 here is CASSSRLQVEAFF. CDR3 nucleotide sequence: TGTGCCAGCAGTTCACGCCTCCAGGTTGAAGCTTTCTTT.

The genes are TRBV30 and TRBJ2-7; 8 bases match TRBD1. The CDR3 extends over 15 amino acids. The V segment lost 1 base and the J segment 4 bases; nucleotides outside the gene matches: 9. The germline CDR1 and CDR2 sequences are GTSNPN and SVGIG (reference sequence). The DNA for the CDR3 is TGTGCCTGGAGTGAACCGGACAGGGCGAGGTACGAGCAGTACTTC. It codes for CAWSEPDRARYEQYF.

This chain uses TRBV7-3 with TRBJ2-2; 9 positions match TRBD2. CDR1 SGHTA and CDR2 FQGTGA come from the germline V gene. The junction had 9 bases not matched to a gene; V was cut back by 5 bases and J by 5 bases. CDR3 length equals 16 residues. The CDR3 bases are TGTGCCAGCAGCCCCCGGATAGCGGGAGAAACCGGGGAGCTGTTTTTT. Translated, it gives CASSPRIAGETGELFF.

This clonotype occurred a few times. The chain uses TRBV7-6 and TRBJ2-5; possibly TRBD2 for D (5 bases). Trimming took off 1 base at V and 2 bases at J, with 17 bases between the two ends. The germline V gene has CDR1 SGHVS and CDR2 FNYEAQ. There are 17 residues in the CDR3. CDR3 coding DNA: TGTGCCAGCAGCTTAGAGCCTAGCCCTAATCTTCAAGAGACCCAGTACTTC. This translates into CASSLEPSPNLQETQYF.

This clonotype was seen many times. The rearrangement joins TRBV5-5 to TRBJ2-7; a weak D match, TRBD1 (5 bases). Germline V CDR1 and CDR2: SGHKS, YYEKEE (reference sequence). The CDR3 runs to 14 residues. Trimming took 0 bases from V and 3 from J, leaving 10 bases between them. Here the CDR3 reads CASSLAGSVYEQYF. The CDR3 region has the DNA TGTGCCAGCAGCTTGGCAGGGTCCGTCTACGAGCAGTACTTC.

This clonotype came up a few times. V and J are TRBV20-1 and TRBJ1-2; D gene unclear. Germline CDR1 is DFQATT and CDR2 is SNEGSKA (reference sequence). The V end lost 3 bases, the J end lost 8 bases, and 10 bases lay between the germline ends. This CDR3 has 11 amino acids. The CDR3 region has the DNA TGCAGTGCTAGGGGTCGCGGAGGCTACACCTTC. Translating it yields CSARGRGGYTF.

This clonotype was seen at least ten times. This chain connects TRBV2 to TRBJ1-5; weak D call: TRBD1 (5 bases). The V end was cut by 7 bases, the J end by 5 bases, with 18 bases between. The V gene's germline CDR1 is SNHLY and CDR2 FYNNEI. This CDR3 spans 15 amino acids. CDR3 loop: CASTPGWGVYQPQHF. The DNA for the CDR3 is TGTGCCAGCACCCCCGGTTGGGGGGTCTATCAGCCCCAGCATTTT.

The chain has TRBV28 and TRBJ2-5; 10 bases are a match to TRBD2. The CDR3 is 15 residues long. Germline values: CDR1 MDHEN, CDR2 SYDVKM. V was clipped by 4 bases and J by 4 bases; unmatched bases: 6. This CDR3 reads CASSSGTSAGETQYF. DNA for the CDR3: TGTGCCAGCAGTTCCGGGACTAGCGCCGGAGAGACCCAGTACTTC.

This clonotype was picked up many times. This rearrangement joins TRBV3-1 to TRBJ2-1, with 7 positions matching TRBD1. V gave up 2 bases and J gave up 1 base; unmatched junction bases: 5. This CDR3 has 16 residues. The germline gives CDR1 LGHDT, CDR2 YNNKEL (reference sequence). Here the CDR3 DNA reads TGTGCCAGCAGCCAATCCGGGACAGTGTCCTACAATGAGCAGTTCTTC. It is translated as CASSQSGTVSYNEQFF.

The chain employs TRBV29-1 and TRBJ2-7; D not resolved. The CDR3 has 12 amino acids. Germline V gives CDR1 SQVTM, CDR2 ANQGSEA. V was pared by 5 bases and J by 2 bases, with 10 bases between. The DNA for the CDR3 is TGCAGCGTTTATTCAGGAGCCTACGAGCAGTACTTC. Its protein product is CSVYSGAYEQYF.

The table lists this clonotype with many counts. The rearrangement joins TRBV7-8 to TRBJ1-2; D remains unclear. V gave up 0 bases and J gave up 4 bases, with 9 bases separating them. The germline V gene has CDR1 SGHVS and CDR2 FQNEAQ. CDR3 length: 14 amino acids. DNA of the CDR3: TGTGCCAGCAGCTTAGCGGCAATGGCCTATGGCTACACCTTC. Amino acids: CASSLAAMAYGYTF.

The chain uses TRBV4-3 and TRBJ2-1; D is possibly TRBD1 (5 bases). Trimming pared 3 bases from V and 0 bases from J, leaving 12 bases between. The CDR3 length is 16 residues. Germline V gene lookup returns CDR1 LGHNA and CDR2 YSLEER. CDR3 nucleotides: TGCGCCAGCAGCCACGGCAGGGCTAGCTCCTACAATGAGCAGTTCTTC. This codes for CASSHGRASSYNEQFF.

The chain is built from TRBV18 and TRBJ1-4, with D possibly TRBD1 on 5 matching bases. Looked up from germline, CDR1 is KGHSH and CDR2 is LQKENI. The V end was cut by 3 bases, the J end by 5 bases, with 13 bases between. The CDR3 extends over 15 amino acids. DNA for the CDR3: TGTGCCAGCTCACCTGCCGTGACAGAAAATGAAAAACTGTTTTTT. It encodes CASSPAVTENEKLFF.

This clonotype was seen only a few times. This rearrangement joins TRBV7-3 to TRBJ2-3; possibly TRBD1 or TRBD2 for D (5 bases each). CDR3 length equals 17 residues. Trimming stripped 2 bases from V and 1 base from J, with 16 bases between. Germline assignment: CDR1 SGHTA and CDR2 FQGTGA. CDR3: CASSLASGTAGTDTQYF. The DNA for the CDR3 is TGTGCCAGCAGCTTAGCCTCCGGGACCGCCGGCACAGATACGCAGTATTTT.

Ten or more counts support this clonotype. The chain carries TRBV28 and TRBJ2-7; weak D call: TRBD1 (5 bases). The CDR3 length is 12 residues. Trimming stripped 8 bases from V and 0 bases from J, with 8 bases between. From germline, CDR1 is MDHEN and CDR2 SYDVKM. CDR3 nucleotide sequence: TGTGCCAGCGGGGCTAGCTCCTACGAGCAGTACTTC. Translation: CASGASSYEQYF.